This T cell receptor (beta chain) appears in the sequencing data of a study of blood T cell repertoires in COVID-19. The CDR3 runs 15 residues. Germline V lookup: CDR1 MDHEN, CDR2 SYDVKM. The germline V and J ends were trimmed by 6 bases and 5 bases, with 17 bases remaining between them. Clones were sequenced by immunoSEQ multiplex PCR, and TCRdb holds only the in-frame ones, with some missing. The sample has about 240,000 clones, approximately 85% seen once. The sample comprised peripheral blood. The source is a man older than 75 with acute or convalescent COVID-19. The chain couples TRBV28 to TRBJ2-1, with D tentatively TRBD1 (6 bases). The CDR3 DNA reads TGTGCCAGCAGCCGGACAGACGTGAACAACAATGAGCAGTTCTTC. Translated: CASSRTDVNNNEQFF.